A selection of T cell receptor beta chains follows, all from one sample in a study of OX40 agonist ivuxolimab in advanced cancers. Assay used: immunoSEQ multiplex PCR; TCRdb lists only in-frame clones, some missing. The sample carries over 30,000 clones, 84% recorded once. Sequences were derived from CD4+ or CD8+ T cells sorted from blood, sampled in a trial of the OX40 agonist ivuxolimab. All receptors derive from an adult with an advanced solid tumor such as melanoma, head and neck, liver or kidney cancer. Each CDR3 is given with its conserved first and last residue. The D gene is left open where the match is weak. The size of a clone is reported for some rows only, either as once, few or many, or as a class for expanded clones.

J: TRBJ2-1; size: NA; length: 17; D: TRBD2; V: TRBV27; CDR3: CASSLPRGRGGLSEQFF; DNA: TGTGCCAGCAGTTTACCGAGAGGGCGGGGGGGCCTTAGTGAGCAGTTCTTC
J: TRBJ1-4; size: NA; length: 13; D: NA; V: TRBV29-1; CDR3: CSARDSRGEKLFF; DNA: TGCAGCGCACGCGACAGTCGGGGTGAAAAACTGTTTTTT
J: TRBJ1-1; size: NA; length: 15; D: TRBD1; V: TRBV6-1; CDR3: CASSRQGGLSTEAFF; DNA: TGTGCCAGCAGTAGACAGGGCGGCCTATCCACTGAAGCTTTCTTT
J: TRBJ2-3; size: NA; length: 15; D: NA; V: TRBV5-4; CDR3: CASSLAPQRADTQYF; DNA: TGTGCCAGCAGCTTGGCTCCACAGAGGGCAGATACGCAGTATTTT
J: TRBJ2-5; size: NA; length: 16; D: TRBD2; V: TRBV18; CDR3: CASSPNIAGVGETQYF; DNA: TGTGCCAGCTCACCCAATATAGCGGGAGTGGGTGAGACCCAGTACTTC
J: TRBJ2-2; size: few; length: 17; D: TRBD2; V: TRBV4-1; CDR3: CASTPTGTSFYTGELFF; DNA: TGCGCCAGTACCCCCACCGGGACTAGCTTCTACACCGGGGAGCTGTTTTTT
J: TRBJ1-4; size: NA; length: 16; D: TRBD1; V: TRBV13; CDR3: CASSFQTGVLNEKLFF; DNA: TGTGCCAGCAGCTTCCAGACAGGGGTCCTTAATGAAAAACTGTTTTTT
J: TRBJ1-1; size: NA; length: 13; D: NA; V: TRBV9; CDR3: CASSVLVNTEAFF; DNA: TGTGCCAGCAGCGTATTAGTGAACACTGAAGCTTTCTTT
J: TRBJ2-6; size: NA; length: 19; D: NA; V: TRBV5-1; CDR3: CASSSWGGVPNAGANVLTF; DNA: TGCGCCAGCAGCTCATGGGGGGGCGTACCCAACGCTGGGGCCAACGTCCTGACTTTC
J: TRBJ1-2; size: NA; length: 12; D: NA; V: TRBV19; CDR3: CASSIGRVGYTF; DNA: TGTGCCAGTAGTATAGGCCGGGTTGGCTACACCTTC
J: TRBJ2-1; size: NA; length: 14; D: NA; V: TRBV7-2; CDR3: CASSLGFPYNEQFF; DNA: TGTGCCAGCAGCCTGGGTTTCCCCTACAATGAGCAGTTCTTC
J: TRBJ2-5; size: NA; length: 12; D: NA; V: TRBV14; CDR3: CASSQGRWTQYF; DNA: TGTGCCAGCAGCCAAGGTCGGTGGACCCAGTACTTC
J: TRBJ2-2; size: NA; length: 14; D: NA; V: TRBV7-8; CDR3: CASGEGIQAGELFF; DNA: TGTGCCAGCGGCGAGGGCATTCAAGCTGGGGAGCTGTTTTTT
J: TRBJ2-7; size: NA; length: 18; D: NA; V: TRBV4-1; CDR3: CASSQLRGETPLTYEQYF; DNA: TGCGCCAGCAGCCAACTCCGAGGGGAGACCCCCCTGACCTACGAGCAGTACTTC
J: TRBJ2-5; size: NA; length: 13; D: TRBD1; V: TRBV19; CDR3: CASKVTGEETQYF; DNA: TGTGCCAGTAAGGTTACAGGGGAAGAGACCCAGTACTTC
J: TRBJ2-5; size: NA; length: 14; D: TRBD1; V: TRBV6-4; CDR3: CASSDTGGSETQYF; DNA: TGTGCCAGCAGTGATACAGGGGGCTCAGAGACCCAGTACTTC
J: TRBJ2-2; size: NA; length: 15; D: NA; V: TRBV28; CDR3: CASKRDSSNTGELFF; DNA: TGTGCCAGCAAACGAGATAGCTCGAACACCGGGGAGCTGTTTTTT
J: TRBJ1-5; size: NA; length: 17; D: TRBD1; V: TRBV2; CDR3: CASSLERTGGAYQPQHF; DNA: TGTGCCAGCAGCCTCGAAAGGACAGGGGGCGCATATCAGCCCCAGCATTTT
J: TRBJ2-1; size: NA; length: 14; D: NA; V: TRBV4-1; CDR3: CASSQVQSYNEQFF; DNA: TGCGCCAGCAGCCAAGTGCAATCTTACAATGAGCAGTTCTTC
J: TRBJ1-5; size: NA; length: 15; D: NA; V: TRBV2; CDR3: CASNPAGGSNQPQHF; DNA: TGTGCCAGCAACCCCGCGGGTGGCTCAAATCAGCCCCAGCATTTT
J: TRBJ2-3; size: NA; length: 15; D: NA; V: TRBV7-6; CDR3: CASSFGGSGTDTQYF; DNA: TGTGCCAGCAGCTTTGGGGGTTCGGGCACAGATACGCAGTATTTT
J: TRBJ1-2; size: NA; length: 14; D: NA; V: TRBV25-1; CDR3: CASSELSRDYGYTF; DNA: TGTGCCAGCAGTGAACTGTCCAGGGACTATGGCTACACCTTC
J: TRBJ2-3; size: NA; length: 13; D: NA; V: TRBV9; CDR3: CASSSRMVDTQYF; DNA: TGTGCCAGCAGCTCCCGAATGGTTGATACGCAGTATTTT
J: TRBJ1-2; size: NA; length: 19; D: TRBD1; V: TRBV9; CDR3: CASSVGKPGQGLFNYGYTF; DNA: TGTGCCAGCAGCGTAGGAAAGCCGGGACAGGGTCTATTTAACTATGGCTACACCTTC
J: TRBJ1-5; size: few; length: 14; D: TRBD1; V: TRBV16; CDR3: CASSQRTGRQPQHF; DNA: TGTGCCAGCAGCCAGCGGACAGGGAGACAGCCCCAGCATTTT
J: TRBJ2-3; size: NA; length: 13; D: NA; V: TRBV10-3; CDR3: CAHRGYGTDTQYF; DNA: TGTGCCCATAGAGGGTATGGCACAGATACGCAGTATTTT
J: TRBJ1-5; size: NA; length: 15; D: NA; V: TRBV19; CDR3: CASSYSLRSNQPQHF; DNA: TGTGCCAGTAGCTACAGTCTCCGTAGCAATCAGCCCCAGCATTTT
J: TRBJ1-4; size: NA; length: 17; D: TRBD1; V: TRBV5-1; CDR3: CASSLAVLGQVNEKLFF; DNA: TGCGCCAGCAGCTTGGCCGTTTTGGGACAGGTTAATGAAAAACTGTTTTTT